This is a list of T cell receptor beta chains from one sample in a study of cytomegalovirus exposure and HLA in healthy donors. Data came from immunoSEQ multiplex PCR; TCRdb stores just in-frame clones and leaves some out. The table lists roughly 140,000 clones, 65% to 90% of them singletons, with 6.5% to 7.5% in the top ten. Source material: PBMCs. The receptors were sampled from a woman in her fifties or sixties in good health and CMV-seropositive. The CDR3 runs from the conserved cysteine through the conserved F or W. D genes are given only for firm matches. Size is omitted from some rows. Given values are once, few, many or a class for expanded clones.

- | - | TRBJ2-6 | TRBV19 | CASSFDIIGANVLTF | TGTGCCAGTAGTTTCGACATCATTGGGGCCAACGTCCTGACTTTC
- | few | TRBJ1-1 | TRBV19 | CASSATANTEAFF | TGTGCCAGTAGTGCGACAGCGAACACTGAAGCTTTCTTT
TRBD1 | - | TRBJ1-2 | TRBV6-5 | CASRRQGINYGYTF | TGTGCCAGCAGACGACAGGGAATTAACTATGGCTACACCTTC
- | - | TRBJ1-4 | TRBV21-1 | CASSPRGVGDKKLFF | TGTGCCAGCTCTCCTCGGGGGGTGGGCGATAAAAAACTGTTTTTT
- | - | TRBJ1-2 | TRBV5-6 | CASSLGLGRDYGYTF | TGTGCCAGCAGCTTGGGCCTAGGCAGGGACTATGGCTACACCTTC
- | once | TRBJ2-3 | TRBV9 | CASGQGSQNTQYF | TGTGCCAGCGGACAAGGAAGTCAAAATACGCAGTATTTT
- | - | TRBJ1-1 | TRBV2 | CASIPGYDTEAFF | TGTGCCAGTATACCGGGGTACGACACTGAAGCTTTCTTT
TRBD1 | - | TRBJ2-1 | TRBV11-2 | CASSLVLGQGNEQFF | TGTGCCAGCAGCTTAGTACTGGGACAGGGGAATGAGCAGTTCTTC
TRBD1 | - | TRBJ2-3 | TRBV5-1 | CASSDRTGGTDTQYF | TGCGCCAGCAGCGACCGGACAGGGGGCACAGATACGCAGTATTTT
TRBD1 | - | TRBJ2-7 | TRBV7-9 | CSSSFLQGEVPYEQYF | TGTTCCAGCAGCTTTCTACAGGGGGAGGTTCCCTACGAGCAGTACTTC
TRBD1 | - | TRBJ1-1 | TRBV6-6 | CASSQITGANTEAFF | TGTGCCAGCAGTCAAATTACAGGGGCGAACACTGAAGCTTTCTTT
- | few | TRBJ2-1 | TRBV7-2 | CASSNREAQFF | TGTGCCAGCAGCAACCGGGAAGCGCAGTTCTTC
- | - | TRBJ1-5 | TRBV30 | CAWSVGQNGQPQHF | TGTGCCTGGAGTGTTGGGCAGAACGGTCAGCCCCAGCATTTT
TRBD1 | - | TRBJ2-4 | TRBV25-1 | CASSEETGHIQYF | TGTGCCAGCAGTGAAGAGACAGGGCACATTCAGTACTTC
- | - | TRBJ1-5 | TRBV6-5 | CASSPPGVGQPQHF | TGTGCCAGCAGTCCTCCAGGGGTGGGGCAGCCCCAGCATTTT
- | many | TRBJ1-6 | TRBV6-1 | CASSGRWEALHF | TGTGCCAGCAGTGGCCGCTGGGAGGCCCTCCACTTT
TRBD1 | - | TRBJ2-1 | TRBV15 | CATSSPTFTGDANEQFF | TGTGCCACCAGCAGCCCCACGTTTACAGGGGATGCAAATGAGCAGTTCTTC
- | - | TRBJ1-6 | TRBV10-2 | CASSEGDLSYNSPLHF | TGCGCCAGCAGTGAAGGGGATTTATCCTATAATTCACCCCTCCACTTT
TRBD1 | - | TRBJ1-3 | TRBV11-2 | CASSLSFLTGPGQKNTIYF | TGTGCCAGCAGCTTATCCTTCCTCACCGGACCGGGACAGAAAAACACCATATATTTT
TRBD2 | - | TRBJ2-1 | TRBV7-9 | CASTGAGGLYNEQFF | TGTGCCAGCACCGGAGCGGGGGGACTTTACAATGAGCAGTTCTTC
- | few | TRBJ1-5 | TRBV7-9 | CASSTSEGVGQPQHF | TGTGCCAGCAGCACGTCGGAGGGTGTAGGTCAGCCCCAGCATTTT
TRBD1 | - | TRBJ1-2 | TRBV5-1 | CASSPGTGGYYGYTF | TGCGCCAGCAGCCCCGGGACAGGGGGTTACTATGGCTACACCTTC
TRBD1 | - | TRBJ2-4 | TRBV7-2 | CASSLGQGSAKNIQYF | TGTGCCAGCAGCTTAGGACAGGGGAGCGCCAAAAACATTCAGTACTTC
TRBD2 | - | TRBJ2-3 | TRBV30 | CAWSGPRDSRWGGFTDTQYF | TGTGCCTGGAGTGGCCCCCGGGACTCCCGTTGGGGGGGGTTCACAGATACGCAGTATTTT
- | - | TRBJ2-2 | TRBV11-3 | CASSSGTHGELFF | TGTGCCAGCAGCTCAGGAACACACGGGGAGCTGTTTTTT
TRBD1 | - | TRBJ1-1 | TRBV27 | CASSLSTGQYTEAFF | TGTGCCAGCAGTTTATCGACGGGACAGTACACTGAAGCTTTCTTT
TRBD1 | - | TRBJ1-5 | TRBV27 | CASSRGDSPVNQPQHF | TGTGCCAGCAGCCGCGGGGACAGCCCAGTCAATCAGCCCCAGCATTTT
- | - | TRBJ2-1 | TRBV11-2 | CASSSGRVPEKEQFF | TGTGCCAGCAGCTCGGGCAGGGTCCCAGAGAAGGAGCAGTTCTTC
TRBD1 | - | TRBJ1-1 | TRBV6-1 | CASSEIGTGAAFF | TGTGCCAGCAGTGAAATCGGGACAGGGGCAGCTTTCTTT
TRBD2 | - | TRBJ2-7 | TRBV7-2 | CASSSEPGGYYEQYF | TGTGCCAGCAGCAGTGAGCCGGGGGGGTACTACGAGCAGTACTTC
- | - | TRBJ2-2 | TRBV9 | CASSSSTATGELFF | TGTGCCAGCAGCTCCTCGACAGCTACCGGGGAGCTGTTTTTT
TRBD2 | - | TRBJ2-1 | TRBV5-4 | CASSTERGAWNEQFF | TGTGCCAGCAGTACTGAGCGGGGGGCCTGGAATGAGCAGTTCTTC
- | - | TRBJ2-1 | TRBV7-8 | CASSLDAGNHGEQFF | TGTGCCAGCAGCTTAGATGCAGGCAACCATGGTGAGCAGTTCTTC
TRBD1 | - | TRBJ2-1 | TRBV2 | CATTDRGNEQFF | TGTGCCACTACCGACAGGGGCAATGAGCAGTTCTTC
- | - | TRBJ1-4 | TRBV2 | CASSGEEKLFF | TGTGCCAGCAGCGGGGAGGAAAAACTGTTTTTT
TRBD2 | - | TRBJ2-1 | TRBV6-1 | CASSEAAGGSYNEQFF | TGTGCCAGCAGTGAAGCGGCGGGGGGCTCCTACAATGAGCAGTTCTTC
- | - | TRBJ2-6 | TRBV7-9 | CASSPMRATGANVLTF | TGTGCCAGCAGCCCCATGAGGGCAACTGGGGCCAACGTCCTGACTTTC
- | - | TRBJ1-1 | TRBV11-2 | CASIGEMNTEAFF | TGTGCCAGCATTGGTGAGATGAACACTGAAGCTTTCTTT
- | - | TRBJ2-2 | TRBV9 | CASTSGGGRNTGELFF | TGTGCCAGCACCTCTGGTGGGGGCCGGAACACCGGGGAGCTGTTTTTT
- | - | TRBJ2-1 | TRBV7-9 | CSSSNYNEQFF | TGTTCCAGCAGTAACTACAATGAGCAGTTCTTC
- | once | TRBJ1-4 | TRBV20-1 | CSARGEKLFF | TGCAGTGCCAGGGGTGAAAAACTGTTTTTT
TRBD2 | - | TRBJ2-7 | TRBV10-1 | CASSESRTSGGALSCEQYF | TGCGCCAGCAGTGAGTCGCGGACTAGCGGGGGGGCCCTTTCGTGCGAGCAGTACTTC
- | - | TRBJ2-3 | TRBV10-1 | CASRVQGNSTDTQYF | TGCGCCAGCAGGGTACAGGGAAACAGCACAGATACGCAGTATTTT
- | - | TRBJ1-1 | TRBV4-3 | CASSQETGTEAFF | TGCGCCAGCAGCCAAGAGACCGGGACAGAAGCTTTCTTT
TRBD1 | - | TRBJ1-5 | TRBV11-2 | CASSDRGDQPQHF | TGTGCCAGCAGCGACAGGGGAGATCAGCCCCAGCATTTT
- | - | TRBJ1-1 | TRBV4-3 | CASSPRVYDNTEAFF | TGCGCCAGCAGCCCTCGCGTTTACGATAACACTGAAGCTTTCTTT
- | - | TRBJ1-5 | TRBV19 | CASRDGQSNQPQHF | TGTGCCAGCAGGGACGGACAGAGCAATCAGCCCCAGCATTTT
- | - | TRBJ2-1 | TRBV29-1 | CSVEEGQQGNEQFF | TGCAGCGTTGAAGAGGGTCAACAGGGCAATGAGCAGTTCTTC
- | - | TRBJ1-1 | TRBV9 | CASQGAGGTEAFF | TGTGCCAGCCAAGGGGCCGGGGGCACTGAAGCTTTCTTT
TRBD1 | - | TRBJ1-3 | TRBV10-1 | CASTLPGTGQRNTIYF | TGCGCGAGCACCCTCCCCGGGACAGGGCAAAGAAACACCATATATTTT
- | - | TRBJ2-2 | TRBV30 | CAWSLPRLALFF | TGTGCCTGGAGTCTACCACGACTTGCGCTGTTTTTT
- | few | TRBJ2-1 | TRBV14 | CASSLLEQGILEQFF | TGTGCCAGCAGCCTCCTCGAACAGGGAATTCTTGAGCAGTTCTTC
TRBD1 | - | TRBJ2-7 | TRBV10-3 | CATSGQGQYEQYF | TGTGCCACCTCGGGACAGGGGCAATACGAGCAGTACTTC
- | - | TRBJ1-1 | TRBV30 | CAFSWRVNTEAFF | TGTGCCTTCTCATGGCGGGTGAACACTGAAGCTTTCTTT
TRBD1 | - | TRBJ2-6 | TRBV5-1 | CASRSGGQGAKGANVLTF | TGCGCCAGCAGGTCGGGAGGACAGGGGGCGAAGGGGGCCAACGTCCTGACTTTC